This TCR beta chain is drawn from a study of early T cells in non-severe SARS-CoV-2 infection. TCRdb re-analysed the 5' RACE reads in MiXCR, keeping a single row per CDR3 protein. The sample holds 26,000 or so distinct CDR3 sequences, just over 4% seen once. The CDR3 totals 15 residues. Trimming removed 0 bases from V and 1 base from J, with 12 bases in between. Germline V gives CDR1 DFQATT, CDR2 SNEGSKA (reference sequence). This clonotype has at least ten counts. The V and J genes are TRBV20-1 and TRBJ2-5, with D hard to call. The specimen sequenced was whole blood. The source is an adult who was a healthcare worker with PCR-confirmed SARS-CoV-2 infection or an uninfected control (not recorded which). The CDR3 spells CSARDSVVSQETQYF. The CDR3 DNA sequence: TGCAGTGCTAGAGACTCGGTCGTCTCCCAAGAGACCCAGTACTTC.